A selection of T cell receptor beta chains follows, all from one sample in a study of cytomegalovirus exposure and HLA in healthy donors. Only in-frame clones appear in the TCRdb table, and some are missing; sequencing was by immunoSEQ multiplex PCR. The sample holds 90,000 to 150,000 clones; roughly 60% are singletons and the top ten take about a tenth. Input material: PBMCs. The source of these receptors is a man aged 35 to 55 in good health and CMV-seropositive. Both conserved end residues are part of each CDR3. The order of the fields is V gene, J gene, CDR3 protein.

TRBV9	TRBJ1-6	CASSYLPGGGSPLHF
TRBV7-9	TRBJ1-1	CASSHTQGNTEAFF
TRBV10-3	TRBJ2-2	CAISGRQGADTGELFF
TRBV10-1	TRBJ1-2	CASSETANYGYTF
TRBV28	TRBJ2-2	CASSPSGNAPRGTGELFF
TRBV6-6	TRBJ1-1	CASSIGQGGTEAFF
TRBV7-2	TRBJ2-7	CASSLLGLAGGRAHEQYF
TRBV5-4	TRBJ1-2	CASSYPGQGTGGYTF
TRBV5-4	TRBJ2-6	CASTTGTSGTSGANVLTF
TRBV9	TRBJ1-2	CASRATGYGYTF
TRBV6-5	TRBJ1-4	CASSYSTGQNEKLFF
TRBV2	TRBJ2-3	CASRAGTYSTDTQYF
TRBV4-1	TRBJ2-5	CASSQEAAGSTQETQYF
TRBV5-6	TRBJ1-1	CASSLWDRENTEAFF
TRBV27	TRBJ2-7	CASSLAVGGGAPEQYF
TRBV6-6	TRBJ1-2	CASSSTGSSYGYTF
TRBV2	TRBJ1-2	CASSEEGRDVYGYTF
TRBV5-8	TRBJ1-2	CASSFDRGYGYTF
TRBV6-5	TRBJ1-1	CASSYPTGGQNTEAFF
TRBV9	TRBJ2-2	CASSEGQGATGELFF
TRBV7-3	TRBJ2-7	CASSRSGASYEQYF
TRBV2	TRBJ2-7	CASSAGDSYEQYF
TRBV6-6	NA	CASSYSSRDRTYEQYF
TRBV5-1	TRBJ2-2	CASSLVSGPGELFF
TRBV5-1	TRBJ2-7	CASSSQGAGYEQYF
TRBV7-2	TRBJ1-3	CASSPGSSRNTIYF